The rows below give T cell receptor beta chains drawn from one sample of a study of identical twins. TCRdb ran MiXCR on the 5' RACE reads and lists one entry per CDR3 protein. The data show approximately 700,000 distinct CDR3 sequences, roughly 18% seen once. The sample also formed part of further work on T cells expressing NK-cell markers.

Sequences were obtained from PBMCs. All receptors come from a woman aged 18 to 35 in good health. Both conserved end residues are part of each CDR3. The D gene is left open where the match is weak. The listing skips clone size in some rows; elsewhere it reads once, few, many or a size class.

CASRPGQHNTEAFF	TGTGCCAGCAGGCCCGGACAGCACAACACTGAAGCTTTCTTT	-	-	TRBV12-3/TRBV12-4	TRBJ1-1
CAWSPLSAGPRFF	TGTGCCTGGAGTCCTCTGTCAGCGGGACCGAGGTTCTTC	-	TRBD2	TRBV30	TRBJ2-1
CASSHVSTGGLEQFF	TGCGCCAGCAGCCACGTATCTACAGGGGGCCTTGAGCAGTTCTTC	few	TRBD1	TRBV5-1	TRBJ2-1
CASTHHRGGEQFF	TGTGCCAGCACCCACCACAGGGGGGGTGAGCAGTTCTTC	few	-	TRBV3-1	TRBJ2-1
CASSLGTRELFF	TGTGCCAGCAGTTTGGGGACAAGGGAGCTGTTTTTT	-	-	TRBV7-6	TRBJ2-2
CSVELGHRIYNEQFF	TGCAGCGTTGAATTGGGACACCGAATCTACAATGAGCAGTTCTTC	-	-	TRBV29-1	TRBJ2-1
CASSQAGGLYNEQFF	TGTGCCAGCTCACAAGCGGGGGGACTTTACAATGAGCAGTTCTTC	-	TRBD2	TRBV18	TRBJ2-1
CASSLIPNTGELFF	TGTGCCAGCAGTTTAATTCCGAACACCGGGGAGCTGTTTTTT	-	-	TRBV12-3/TRBV12-4	TRBJ2-2
CSAKQPGTDTQYF	TGCAGTGCGAAACAACCGGGCACAGATACGCAGTATTTT	-	-	TRBV20-1	TRBJ2-3
CASREGLYYEQYF	TGTGCCAGCAGGGAGGGGCTCTACTACGAGCAGTACTTC	few	-	TRBV12-3/TRBV12-4	TRBJ2-7
CASRSDVLSYNEQFF	TGTGCCAGCAGGTCGGACGTCCTCTCCTACAATGAGCAGTTCTTC	many	-	TRBV7-9	TRBJ2-1
CASSSPMATYNEQFF	TGTGCCAGCAGCTCACCAATGGCGACCTACAATGAGCAGTTCTTC	few	-	TRBV11-2	TRBJ2-1
CASSLRVSEKLFF	TGTGCCAGTAGTTTGCGGGTGAGCGAAAAACTGTTTTTT	few	-	TRBV19	TRBJ1-4
CASSPWTGPYEQYF	TGTGCCAGCAGTCCCTGGACAGGGCCCTACGAGCAGTACTTC	few	TRBD1	TRBV12-3/TRBV12-4	TRBJ2-7
CATSDQTGKGTDTQYF	TGTGCCACCAGTGACCAGACAGGGAAAGGGACAGATACGCAGTATTTT	few	TRBD1	TRBV24-1	TRBJ2-3
CSGGLATTGELFF	TGCAGCGGAGGACTAGCGACGACCGGGGAGCTGTTTTTT	few	TRBD2	TRBV29-1	TRBJ2-2
CASSLLLAVYNEQFF	TGTGCCAGCAGCTTGTTACTAGCGGTCTACAATGAGCAGTTCTTC	-	TRBD2	TRBV11-2	TRBJ2-1
CASSPPAGKEDGYTF	TGTGCCAGCTCACCACCTGCCGGGAAGGAAGATGGCTACACCTTC	few	-	TRBV18	TRBJ1-2
CASSLSPVWTGELFF	TGTGCCAGCAGCTTGAGTCCGGTGTGGACCGGGGAGCTGTTTTTT	-	-	TRBV5-5	TRBJ2-2
CASSPRTGGNNQPQHF	TGTGCCAGCAGTCCACGGACAGGGGGCAACAATCAGCCCCAGCATTTT	many	TRBD1	TRBV6-1	TRBJ1-5
CASSSGPGNTGELFF	TGCGCCAGCAGCTCAGGCCCAGGGAACACCGGGGAGCTGTTTTTT	few	-	TRBV5-1	TRBJ2-2
CASSFGLVYNEQFF	TGTGCCAGCAGTTTTGGACTAGTCTACAATGAGCAGTTCTTC	-	TRBD2	TRBV5-5	TRBJ2-1
CASSLIGPDTQYF	TGTGCCAGCAGTTTGATAGGGCCAGATACGCAGTATTTT	few	-	TRBV12-3/TRBV12-4	TRBJ2-3
CASSLEEGLALPRADTQYF	TGTGCCAGCAGCTTAGAGGAGGGTTTAGCGCTGCCCCGGGCAGATACGCAGTATTTT	-	-	TRBV11-1	TRBJ2-3
CASTWDLNGYTF	TGTGCCAGCACCTGGGACTTAAATGGCTACACCTTC	-	-	TRBV6-6	TRBJ1-2
CSAPRAGGTEAFF	TGCAGCGCCCCGAGGGCGGGAGGGACTGAAGCTTTCTTT	few	-	TRBV29-1	TRBJ1-1
CASSWTGMEQPQHF	TGTGCCAGCAGCTGGACAGGGATGGAACAGCCCCAGCATTTT	many	TRBD1	TRBV7-6	TRBJ1-5
CASSPQGEKLFF	TGTGCCAGCAGCCCTCAGGGGGAAAAACTGTTTTTT	many	-	TRBV7-9	TRBJ1-4
CASRSDRSSYEQYF	TGTGCCAGCAGATCGGACAGGAGCTCCTACGAGCAGTACTTC	few	TRBD1	TRBV2	TRBJ2-7
CASSLTGINSPLHF	TGTGCCAGCAGCCTGACAGGGATCAATTCACCCCTCCACTTT	-	TRBD1	TRBV12-3/TRBV12-4	TRBJ1-6
CASNAGQETQYF	TGCGCCAGCAACGCGGGTCAAGAGACCCAGTACTTC	-	-	TRBV5-1	TRBJ2-5
CASSPRRQGLYEQYF	TGCGCCAGCAGCCCTCGACGACAGGGGCTTTACGAGCAGTACTTC	-	TRBD1	TRBV5-1	TRBJ2-7
CASSLNLLGLKYNEQFF	TGTGCCAGCAGCTTAAACTTGCTGGGACTAAAATACAATGAGCAGTTCTTC	-	TRBD2	TRBV7-9	TRBJ2-1
CATSRDSFSSYNEQFF	TGTGCCACCAGCAGAGATAGCTTTAGCTCCTACAATGAGCAGTTCTTC	few	-	TRBV15	TRBJ2-1